The 18 T cell receptor beta chains given below trace back to one sample, sequenced in a study of blood T cell repertoires in COVID-19. Repertoires were generated with immunoSEQ multiplex PCR, while TCRdb's copy carries only in-frame clones and drops some. The repertoire holds about 98,000 clones, 70% to 90% seen once, with roughly 2% in the top ten. The specimen sequenced was peripheral blood. These receptors were taken from a man aged 50-59 years with active COVID-19.

V usage is TRBV7-9 and J usage is TRBJ1-1; D gene unclear. Per the germline V gene, CDR1 is SEHNR and CDR2 is FQNEAQ (reference sequence). The CDR3 has 13 residues. V shed 3 bases and J shed 1 base, with 6 bases lying between them. The DNA for the CDR3 is TGTGCCAGCAGCTTCAGCGGGAACACTGAAGCTTTCTTT. This sequence encodes CASSFSGNTEAFF.

The gene calls are TRBV5-5 and TRBJ2-7, with TRBD1 identical over 10 bases. V shed 4 bases, J shed 4 bases, and the junction held 2 bases outside the gene matches. The CDR3 consists of 13 residues. The germline V gene has CDR1 SGHKS and CDR2 YYEKEE (reference sequence). CDR3 sequence (DNA): TGTGCCAGCAGCCCGGACAGGGGGTACGAGCAGTACTTC. Translating it yields CASSPDRGYEQYF.

The V and J genes are TRBV5-4 and TRBJ2-3; D remains unclear. Germline assignment: CDR1 SGHNT and CDR2 YYREEE (reference sequence). The germline V and J ends were trimmed by 0 bases and 6 bases, with 5 bases remaining between them. The CDR3 is 12 amino acids. CDR3 sequence (DNA): TGTGCCAGCAGCTTGGGGGCCGATACGCAGTATTTT. The encoded protein is CASSLGADTQYF.

The J gene is TRBJ1-6, the V gene TRBV25-1; D possibly corresponds to TRBD1 (6 bases). V shed 6 bases and J shed 6 bases, with 12 bases lying between them. Germline values: CDR1 MGHDK, CDR2 SYGVNS. The CDR3 runs to 14 residues. CDR3 loop: CASSTGIGNSPLHF. Written as DNA, the CDR3 is TGTGCCAGCAGCACAGGGATCGGTAATTCACCCCTCCACTTT. The complete variable domain, with remaining parts taken from reference TRBV25-1 and TRBJ1-6, reads EADIYQTPRYLVIGTGKKITLECSQTMGHDKMYWYQQDPGMELHLIHYSYGVNSTEKGDLSSESTVSRIRTEHFPLTLESARPSHTSQYLCASSTGIGNSPLHFGNGTRLTVT.

This chain connects TRBV14 to TRBJ1-2; 11 nucleotides line up with TRBD1. The CDR3 length is 14 residues. The ends lost 5 bases at V and 4 bases at J; junction bases unmatched: 3. Germline CDR1 reads SGHDN; CDR2 reads FVKESK. The CDR3 nucleotides read TGTGCCAGCAGCGGACAGGGGGCCTCCTATGGCTACACCTTC. It specifies CASSGQGASYGYTF. Full variable domain (outside the CDR3, taken from reference TRBV14 and TRBJ1-2): EAGVTQFPSHSVIEKGQTVTLRCDPISGHDNLYWYRRVMGKEIKFLLHFVKESKQDESGMPNNRFLAERTGGTYSTLKVQPAELEDSGVYFCASSGQGASYGYTFGSGTRLTVV.

This chain joins TRBV11-2 and TRBJ2-7; 10 bases are shared with TRBD1. V trimming: 0 bases; J trimming: 4 bases; junction bases outside the gene matches: 12. Per germline, CDR1 SGHAT and CDR2 FQNNGV. The CDR3 is made up of 18 amino acids. Here the CDR3 DNA reads TGTGCCAGCAGCTTAGATATGGGGACAGGGGTACGTCTGTACGAGCAGTACTTC. It yields the protein CASSLDMGTGVRLYEQYF.

The V and J genes are TRBV5-1 and TRBJ2-5, with a tentative D call TRBD2 (5 bases). The CDR3 length is 13 residues. The germline V gene encodes CDR1 SGHRS and CDR2 YFSETQ. Trimming removed 1 base from V and 3 bases from J, with 7 bases in between. The CDR3 protein is CASSLQAEETQYF. Written as DNA, the CDR3 is TGCGCCAGCAGCTTGCAAGCGGAAGAGACCCAGTACTTC.

This clone has a handful of counts. The chain employs TRBV7-8 and TRBJ1-2; TRBD1 agrees at 7 bases. In germline, CDR1 is SGHVS, CDR2 FQNEAQ. This CDR3 has 14 residues. The J segment lost 4 bases and the V segment lost 5 bases, leaving 7 bases of the junction unmatched. CDR3 sequence reads: CASSRRDRAYGYTF. CDR3 coding DNA: TGTGCCAGCAGCCGGCGGGACAGAGCCTATGGCTACACCTTC.

The chain carries TRBV3-1 (or the pseudogene TRBV3-2) and TRBJ1-3, with D possibly matching TRBD1 (6 bases). The CDR3 length is 15 residues. Germline CDR1 LGHDT, CDR2 YNNKEL (reference sequence). The germline V and J ends were trimmed by 0 bases and 3 bases, with 9 bases remaining between them. DNA of the CDR3: TGTGCCAGCAGCCAAGATGGGGGCGTTGGAAACACCATATATTTT. Amino acid sequence: CASSQDGGVGNTIYF.

The chain couples TRBV18 to TRBJ2-7, with 8 bases that match TRBD1. There are 13 residues in the CDR3. V trimming: 5 bases; J trimming: 6 bases; junction bases outside the gene matches: 6. CDR1 and CDR2 (germline): KGHSH, LQKENI. The CDR3 bases are TGTGCCAGCTCATCAACAGGGGGTCCCGAGCAGTACTTC. Encoded protein: CASSSTGGPEQYF.

The chain is built from TRBV6-4 and TRBJ2-3, with TRBD2 matching over 15 bases. CDR1 is MRHNA and CDR2 is SNTAGT in the germline V gene. The CDR3 is 17 residues long. V shed 5 bases, J shed 0 bases, and the junction held 3 bases outside the gene matches. The CDR3 coding sequence is TGTGCCAGCAGTCGGACTAGCGGGGGGGTTAGCACAGATACGCAGTATTTT. Translated, it gives CASSRTSGGVSTDTQYF.

The chain combines TRBV4-3 with TRBJ1-1; TRBD1 matches at 9 bases. The trim removed 4 bases at V and 4 bases at J, leaving 10 bases unmatched. This CDR3 is 16 amino acids long. Germline V gene lookup returns CDR1 LGHNA and CDR2 YSLEER. CDR3 loop: CASSLYGQGQRTEAFF. Here the CDR3 DNA reads TGCGCCAGCAGCCTGTACGGACAGGGGCAACGCACTGAAGCTTTCTTT.

The J gene is TRBJ2-7, the V gene TRBV24-1, with D hard to call. V was pared by 9 bases and J by 3 bases, with 5 bases between. This CDR3 is built from 10 residues. CDR1 KGHDR and CDR2 SFDVKD come from the germline V gene. The DNA of the CDR3 is TGTGCCACCCAGGACTACGAGCAGTACTTC. It encodes CATQDYEQYF.

The chain links TRBV3-1 (or the pseudogene TRBV3-2) to TRBJ2-2; maybe TRBD2 (6 bases). V was shortened by 11 bases and J by 6 bases, with 25 bases between the two germline ends. Per germline, CDR1 LGHDT and CDR2 YNNKEL (reference sequence). The CDR3 is made up of 16 amino acids. The CDR3 reads CAANRGSGLIPGELFF. CDR3 bases: TGTGCCGCAAATCGGGGGAGTGGGCTCATCCCCGGGGAGCTGTTTTTT.

Written as DNA, the CDR3 is TGTGCCAGCAACCCTTCTCCGACAGGGGGCGCGGAGCAGTTCTTC. Protein: CASNPSPTGGAEQFF. The genes are TRBV9 and TRBJ2-1; TRBD1 agrees at 10 bases. The CDR3 loop spans 15 amino acids. Trimming at V came to 6 bases and at J to 10 bases, leaving 13 bases not matched to a gene. Germline CDR1 and CDR2: SGDLS and YYNGEE.

The genes are TRBV5-4 and TRBJ2-3, with 9 positions matching TRBD2. Germline CDR1 is SGHNT and CDR2 is YYREEE (reference sequence). CDR3 length: 16 amino acids. V lost 2 bases, J lost 1 base, and 5 bases stayed unmatched. CDR3 DNA: TGTGCCAGCAGCTTTAGACTAGCGGAGCGCACAGATACGCAGTATTTT. It yields the protein CASSFRLAERTDTQYF. Complete variable domain (other parts from reference TRBV5-4 and TRBJ2-3): ETGVTQSPTHLIKTRGQQVTLRCSSQSGHNTVSWYQQALGQGPQFIFQYYREEENGRGNFPPRFSGLQFPNYSSELNVNALELDDSALYLCASSFRLAERTDTQYFGPGTRLTVL.

This chain uses TRBV7-2 with TRBJ1-2; D perhaps matches TRBD1 (6 bases). V lost 5 bases and J 4 bases, leaving 17 bases between the germline ends. This CDR3 contains 15 residues. Germline V lookup: CDR1 SGHTA, CDR2 FQGNSA. The CDR3 sequence: CASSVDGRGGYGYTF. In DNA, the CDR3 is TGTGCCAGCAGCGTAGATGGGAGGGGGGGCTATGGCTACACCTTC.

The V call is TRBV3-1 (or the pseudogene TRBV3-2), the J call TRBJ1-1, with 7 nucleotides matching TRBD1. V lost 3 bases to trimming and J lost 5 bases; unmatched junction nucleotides: 12. This CDR3 comprises 16 residues. Germline V gene lookup returns CDR1 LGHDT and CDR2 YNNKEL (reference sequence). The CDR3 DNA follows: TGTGCCAGCAGCCACCGACAGGGCAGGGGAATAACTGAAGCTTTCTTT. This encodes CASSHRQGRGITEAFF.